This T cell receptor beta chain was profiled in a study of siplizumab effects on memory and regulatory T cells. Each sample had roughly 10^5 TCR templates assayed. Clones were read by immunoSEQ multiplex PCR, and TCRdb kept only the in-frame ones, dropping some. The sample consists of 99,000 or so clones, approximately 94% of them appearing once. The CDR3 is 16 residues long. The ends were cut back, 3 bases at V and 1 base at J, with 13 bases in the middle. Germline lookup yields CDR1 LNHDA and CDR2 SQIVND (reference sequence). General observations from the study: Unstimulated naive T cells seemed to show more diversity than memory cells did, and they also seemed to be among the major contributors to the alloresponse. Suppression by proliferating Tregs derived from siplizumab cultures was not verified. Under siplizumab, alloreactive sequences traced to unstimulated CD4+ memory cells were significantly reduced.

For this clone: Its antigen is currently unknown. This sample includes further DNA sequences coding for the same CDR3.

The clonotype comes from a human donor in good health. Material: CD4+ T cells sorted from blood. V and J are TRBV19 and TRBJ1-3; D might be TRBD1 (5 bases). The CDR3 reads CASSIRGGLSGNTIYF. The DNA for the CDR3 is TGTGCCAGTAGTATTCGGGGGGGACTTTCTGGAAACACCATATATTTT.